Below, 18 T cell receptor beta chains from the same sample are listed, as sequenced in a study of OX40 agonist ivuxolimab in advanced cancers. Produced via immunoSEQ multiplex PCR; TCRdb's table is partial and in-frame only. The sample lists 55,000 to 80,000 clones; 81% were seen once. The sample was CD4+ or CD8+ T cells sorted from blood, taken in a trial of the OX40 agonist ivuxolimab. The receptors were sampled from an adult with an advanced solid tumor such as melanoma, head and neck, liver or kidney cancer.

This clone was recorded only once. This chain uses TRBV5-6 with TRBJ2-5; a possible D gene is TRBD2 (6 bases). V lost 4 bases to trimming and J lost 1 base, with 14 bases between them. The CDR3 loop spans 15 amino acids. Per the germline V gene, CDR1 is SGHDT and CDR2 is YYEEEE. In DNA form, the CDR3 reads TGTGCCAGCAGCCCGGGACCGACTAGCCAAGAGACCCAGTACTTC. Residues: CASSPGPTSQETQYF.

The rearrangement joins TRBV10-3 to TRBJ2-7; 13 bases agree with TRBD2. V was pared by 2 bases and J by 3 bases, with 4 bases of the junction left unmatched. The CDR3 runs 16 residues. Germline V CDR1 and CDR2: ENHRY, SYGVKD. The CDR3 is CAISEGGTSGNYEQYF. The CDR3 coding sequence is TGTGCCATCAGTGAGGGGGGGACTAGCGGGAACTACGAGCAGTACTTC.

CDR3 nucleotides: TGTGCCATCCGAGCCTTAAATAGAAAACTGTTTTTT. Its translation: CAIRALNRKLFF. The genes are TRBV28 and TRBJ1-4; D unclear. V gave up 10 bases and J gave up 10 bases, with 16 bases separating them. CDR3 length: 12 residues. Looked up from germline, CDR1 is MDHEN and CDR2 is SYDVKM.

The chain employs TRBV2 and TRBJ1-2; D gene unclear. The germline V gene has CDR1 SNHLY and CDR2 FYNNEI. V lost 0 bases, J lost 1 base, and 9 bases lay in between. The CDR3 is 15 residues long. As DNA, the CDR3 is TGTGCCAGCAGTGAAGCGTTTCTGAATAACTATGGCTACACCTTC. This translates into CASSEAFLNNYGYTF.

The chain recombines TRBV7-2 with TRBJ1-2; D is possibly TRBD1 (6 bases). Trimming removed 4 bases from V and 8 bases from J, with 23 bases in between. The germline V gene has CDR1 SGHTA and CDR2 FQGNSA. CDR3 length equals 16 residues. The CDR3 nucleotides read TGTGCCAGCAGCTCCTCACTAAACAGGGTATCGGGAGGCTACACCTTC. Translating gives CASSSSLNRVSGGYTF.

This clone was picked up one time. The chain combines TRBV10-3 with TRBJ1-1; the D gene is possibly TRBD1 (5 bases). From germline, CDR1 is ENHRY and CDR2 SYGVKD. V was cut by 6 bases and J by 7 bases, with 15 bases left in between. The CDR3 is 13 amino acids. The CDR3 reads CAISLGGASEAFF. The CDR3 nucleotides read TGTGCCATCAGCTTGGGAGGGGCGAGTGAAGCTTTCTTT.

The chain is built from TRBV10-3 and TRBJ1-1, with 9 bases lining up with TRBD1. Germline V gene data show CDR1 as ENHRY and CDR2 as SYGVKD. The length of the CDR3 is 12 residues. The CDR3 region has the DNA TGTGAGTCACAGGGGGCGAACACTGAAGCTTTCTTT. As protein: CESQGANTEAFF.

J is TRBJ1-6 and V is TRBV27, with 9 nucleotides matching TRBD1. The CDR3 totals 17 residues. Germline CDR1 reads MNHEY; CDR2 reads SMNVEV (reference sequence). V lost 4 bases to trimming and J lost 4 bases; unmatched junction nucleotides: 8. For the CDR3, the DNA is TGTGCCAGCAGTTCACGACCGGACAGGGGATATAATTCACCCCTCCACTTT. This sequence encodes CASSSRPDRGYNSPLHF.

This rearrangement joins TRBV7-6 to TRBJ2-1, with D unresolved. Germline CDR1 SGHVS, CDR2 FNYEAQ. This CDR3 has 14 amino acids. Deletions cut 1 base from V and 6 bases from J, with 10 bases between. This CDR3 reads CASSLVQRGNEQFF. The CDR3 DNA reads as TGTGCCAGCAGCTTAGTCCAGCGCGGCAATGAGCAGTTCTTC. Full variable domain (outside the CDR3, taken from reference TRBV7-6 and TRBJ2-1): GAGVSQSPRYKVTKRGQDVALRCDPISGHVSLYWYRQALGQGPEFLTYFNYEAQQDKSGLPNDRFSAERPEGSISTLTIQRTEQRDSAMYRCASSLVQRGNEQFFGPGTRLTVL.

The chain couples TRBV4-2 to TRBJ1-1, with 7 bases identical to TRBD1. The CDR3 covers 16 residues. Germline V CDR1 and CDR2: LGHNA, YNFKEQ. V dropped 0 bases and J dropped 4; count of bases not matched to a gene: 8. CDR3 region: CASSQDLDRATTEAFF. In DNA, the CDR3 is TGTGCCAGCAGCCAAGACCTAGACAGGGCGACCACTGAAGCTTTCTTT.

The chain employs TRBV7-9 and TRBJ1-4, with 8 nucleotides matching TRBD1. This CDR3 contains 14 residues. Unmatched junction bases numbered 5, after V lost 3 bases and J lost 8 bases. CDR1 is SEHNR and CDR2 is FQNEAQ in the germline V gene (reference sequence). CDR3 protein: CASSFGQGGEKLFF. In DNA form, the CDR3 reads TGTGCCAGCAGCTTCGGACAGGGAGGGGAAAAACTGTTTTTT.

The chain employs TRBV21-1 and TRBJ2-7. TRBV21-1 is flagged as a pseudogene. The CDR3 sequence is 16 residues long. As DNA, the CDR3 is TGTGCCAGCAGCAAAGAGGAGAAAGGGAATGAAGACGAGCAGTACTTC. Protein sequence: CASSKEEKGNEDEQYF.

The CDR3: CASSLYTGELFF. CDR3 bases: TGTGCCAGCAGCTTGTATACCGGGGAGCTGTTTTTT. The V gene is TRBV11-3, the J gene TRBJ2-2, with D hard to call. The V and J ends lost 3 bases and 5 bases respectively, with 4 bases between them. The germline V gene encodes CDR1 SGHNT and CDR2 YENEEA. This CDR3 is built from 12 residues.

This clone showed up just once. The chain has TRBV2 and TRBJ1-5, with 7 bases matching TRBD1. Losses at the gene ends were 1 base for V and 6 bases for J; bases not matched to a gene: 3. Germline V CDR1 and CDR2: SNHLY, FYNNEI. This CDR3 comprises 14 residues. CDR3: CASSEGGQFQPQHF. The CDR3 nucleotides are TGTGCCAGCAGTGAAGGGGGACAGTTTCAGCCCCAGCATTTT.

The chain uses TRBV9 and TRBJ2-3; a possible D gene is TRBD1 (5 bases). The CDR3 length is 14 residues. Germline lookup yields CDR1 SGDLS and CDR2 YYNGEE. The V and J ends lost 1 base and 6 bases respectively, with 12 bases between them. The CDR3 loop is CASSVIGARDTQYF. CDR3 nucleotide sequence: TGTGCCAGCAGCGTAATAGGGGCCCGGGATACGCAGTATTTT.

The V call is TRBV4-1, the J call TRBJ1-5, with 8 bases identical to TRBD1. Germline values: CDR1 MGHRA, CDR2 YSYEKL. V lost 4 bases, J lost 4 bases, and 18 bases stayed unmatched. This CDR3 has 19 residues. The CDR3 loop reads CASSPEGQGARRGNQPQHF. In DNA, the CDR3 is TGCGCCAGCAGCCCCGAGGGGCAGGGGGCGCGAAGGGGGAATCAGCCCCAGCATTTT.

This CDR3 is CASSLGLAGRVDTQYF. The CDR3 bases are TGTGCCAGCAGCCTGGGACTAGCGGGGAGGGTAGATACGCAGTATTTT. V and J are TRBV4-2 and TRBJ2-3, with 13 bases that match TRBD2. This CDR3 region has 16 residues. The J segment lost 5 bases and the V segment lost 4 bases, leaving 6 bases of the junction unmatched. Germline loops: CDR1 LGHNA, CDR2 YNFKEQ.

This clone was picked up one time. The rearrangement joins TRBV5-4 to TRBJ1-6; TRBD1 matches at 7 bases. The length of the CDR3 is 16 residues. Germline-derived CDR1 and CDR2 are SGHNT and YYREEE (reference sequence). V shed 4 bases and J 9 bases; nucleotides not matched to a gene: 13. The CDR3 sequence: CASSRDITGVGSPLHF. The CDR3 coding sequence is TGTGCCAGCAGCCGAGATATTACAGGGGTTGGTTCACCCCTCCACTTT. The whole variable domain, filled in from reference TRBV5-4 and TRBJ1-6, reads ETGVTQSPTHLIKTRGQQVTLRCSSQSGHNTVSWYQQALGQGPQFIFQYYREEENGRGNFPPRFSGLQFPNYSSELNVNALELDDSALYLCASSRDITGVGSPLHFGNGTRLTVT.